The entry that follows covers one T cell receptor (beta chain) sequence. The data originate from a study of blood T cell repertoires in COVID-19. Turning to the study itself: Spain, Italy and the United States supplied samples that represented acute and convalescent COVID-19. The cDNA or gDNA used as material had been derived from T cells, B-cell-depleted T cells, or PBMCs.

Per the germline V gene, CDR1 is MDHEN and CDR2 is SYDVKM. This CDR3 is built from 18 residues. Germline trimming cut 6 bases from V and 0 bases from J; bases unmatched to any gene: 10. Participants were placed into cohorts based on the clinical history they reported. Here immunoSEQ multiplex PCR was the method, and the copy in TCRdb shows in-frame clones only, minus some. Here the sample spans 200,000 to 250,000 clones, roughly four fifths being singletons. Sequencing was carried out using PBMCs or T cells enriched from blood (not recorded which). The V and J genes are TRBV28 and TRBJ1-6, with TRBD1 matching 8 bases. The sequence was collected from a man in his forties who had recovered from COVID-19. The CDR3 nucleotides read TGTGCCAGCAGCTCGGACAGGGCGCCGAGCTCCTATAATTCACCCCTCCACTTT. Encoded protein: CASSSDRAPSSYNSPLHF.